The present entry profiles one TCR beta chain with its context. The data were produced by immunoSEQ multiplex PCR, yet TCRdb's version contains in-frame clones alone and is incomplete. The table includes more than 90,000 clones, roughly 95% detected once. The data originate from a study of technical replicates of blood from a handful of donors. The ends lost 2 bases at V and 3 bases at J; junction bases unmatched: 12. The CDR3 is 18 residues long. Germline assignment: CDR1 SGHTA and CDR2 FQGTGA. This TCR derives from a human donor in good health. The rearrangement links TRBV7-3 to TRBJ2-2, with 7 positions matching TRBD1. Input material: T cells isolated from PBMCs. CDR3 in DNA: TGTGCCAGCAGCTTAGAACCCCCGGGACAGATGTACACCGGGGAGCTGTTTTTT. It is translated as CASSLEPPGQMYTGELFF.